This T cell receptor beta chain emerged from a study of T cells in Graves' hyperthyroidism and ophthalmopathy. This clonotype was picked up many times. Its ends do not fully match the called genes, so a read error is possible. From germline, CDR1 is SSHAT and CDR2 FNYEAQ (reference sequence). The CDR3 has 15 amino acids. The cohort's ophthalmopathy patients, a group with duration under 3 months, had a Clinical Activity Score of at least 3 and a NOSPECS grade of at least 4. The CDR3 regions of TCR beta were amplified from RNA transcripts. The HTBI primer set drove a first-round RT-PCR of the TCR CDR3. TCRdb reprocessed the multiplex PCR reads with MiXCR, giving one entry per CDR3 protein. In the table there are hundreds of thousands of distinct CDR3 sequences, approximately 24% of which are singletons.

This receptor was taken from a woman in her twenties or thirties with Graves' ophthalmopathy. The sample consisted of blood. The J gene is TRBJ2-7, the V gene TRBV7-7; TRBD1 might be the D (5 bases). This CDR3 reads CASSLGRQSSYEQYF. For the CDR3, the DNA is TGTGCTAGCAGCTTGGGAAGACAGAGCTCCTACGAGCAGTACTTC.